The rows below give T cell receptor beta chains drawn from one sample of a study of cytomegalovirus exposure and HLA in healthy donors. Only in-frame clones appear in the TCRdb table, and some are missing; sequencing was by immunoSEQ multiplex PCR. Of more than 95,000 clones listed, 65% to 85% are singletons. Material for sequencing was PBMCs. The receptors stem from a female donor in good health and CMV-seropositive. The CDR3 runs from the conserved cysteine through the conserved F or W. The order of the fields is V gene, J gene, D gene, clone size, CDR3 protein, CDR3 DNA. A D gene is named only where the DNA matches it firmly. Clone sizes are given selectively: once, few, many, or a class where the clone is expanded.

V: TRBV29-1
J: TRBJ2-7
D: TRBD1
size: NA
CDR3: CSVEDRVYEQYF
DNA: TGCAGCGTTGAGGACAGGGTTTACGAGCAGTACTTC

V: TRBV18
J: TRBJ2-1
D: NA
size: NA
CDR3: CASSSPQGEYNEQFF
DNA: TGTGCCAGTTCATCCCCACAGGGAGAGTACAATGAGCAGTTCTTC

V: TRBV29-1
J: TRBJ2-3
D: TRBD1
size: few
CDR3: CSVRDRGPTDTQYF
DNA: TGCAGCGTTCGGGACAGGGGCCCCACAGATACGCAGTATTTT

V: TRBV6-4
J: TRBJ2-1
D: NA
size: NA
CDR3: CASSDSSGSYNEQFF
DNA: TGTGCCAGCAGTGACTCTAGCGGCTCCTACAATGAGCAGTTCTTC

V: TRBV5-1
J: TRBJ2-7
D: NA
size: NA
CDR3: CASSFQGNHEQYF
DNA: TGCGCCAGCAGCTTTCAGGGTAACCACGAGCAGTACTTC

V: TRBV10-3
J: TRBJ2-7
D: NA
size: NA
CDR3: CAISGGWDIDYEQYF
DNA: TGTGCCATCAGCGGGGGGTGGGACATAGACTACGAGCAGTACTTC

V: TRBV4-2
J: TRBJ1-2
D: TRBD1
size: NA
CDR3: CASSQDRGRGYTF
DNA: TGTGCCAGCAGCCAGGATAGGGGGCGCGGCTACACCTTC

V: TRBV2
J: TRBJ2-6
D: NA
size: few
CDR3: CASLGIQGTRPGANVLTF
DNA: TGTGCCAGCCTGGGGATACAGGGTACGAGGCCTGGGGCCAACGTCCTGACTTTC

V: TRBV7-2
J: TRBJ2-7
D: TRBD1
size: NA
CDR3: CASSGRTGAYEQYF
DNA: TGTGCCAGCAGCGGAAGGACAGGAGCCTACGAGCAGTACTTC

V: TRBV9
J: TRBJ2-5
D: NA
size: once
CDR3: CASSVDNSQETQYF
DNA: TGTGCCAGCAGCGTAGACAACAGCCAAGAGACCCAGTACTTC

V: TRBV29-1
J: TRBJ2-7
D: TRBD1
size: once
CDR3: CSVEQGTDYEQYF
DNA: TGCAGCGTGGAACAAGGGACAGACTACGAGCAGTACTTC

V: TRBV19
J: TRBJ1-1
D: NA
size: NA
CDR3: CASSLHRAPNTEAFF
DNA: TGTGCCAGTAGCCTCCACAGGGCCCCGAACACTGAAGCTTTCTTT

V: TRBV7-3
J: TRBJ1-5
D: TRBD1
size: NA
CDR3: CASSSTGEGTQHF
DNA: TGTGCCAGCAGTTCCACAGGGGAAGGCACCCAGCATTTT

V: TRBV7-9
J: TRBJ2-3
D: NA
size: few
CDR3: CASSLGQETDTQYF
DNA: TGTGCCAGCAGCCTTGGACAAGAAACAGATACGCAGTATTTT

V: TRBV6-5
J: TRBJ1-1
D: TRBD1
size: NA
CDR3: CASSRGGRTEAFF
DNA: TGTGCCAGCAGCCGAGGGGGCAGGACTGAAGCTTTCTTT

V: TRBV7-9
J: TRBJ2-3
D: NA
size: NA
CDR3: CASSAGRGGTDTQYF
DNA: TGTGCCAGCAGCGCGGGGAGGGGGGGGACAGATACGCAGTATTTT

V: TRBV11-2
J: TRBJ2-7
D: NA
size: NA
CDR3: CASSSGHTYEQYF
DNA: TGTGCCAGCAGCTCGGGACATACCTACGAGCAGTACTTC

V: TRBV6-1
J: TRBJ1-6
D: NA
size: NA
CDR3: CASSGYPRGNSPLHF
DNA: TGTGCCAGCAGTGGGTACCCCCGGGGAAATTCACCCCTCCACTTT

V: TRBV30
J: TRBJ1-6
D: NA
size: NA
CDR3: CAWSGTRDSPLHF
DNA: TGTGCCTGGAGTGGCACCAGGGATTCACCCCTCCACTTT

V: TRBV5-4
J: TRBJ1-1
D: TRBD1
size: NA
CDR3: CASSRGTGENTEAFF
DNA: TGTGCCAGCAGCAGAGGGACAGGGGAGAACACTGAAGCTTTCTTT

V: TRBV11-1
J: TRBJ2-7
D: NA
size: NA
CDR3: CASSLSERSYEQYF
DNA: TGTGCCAGCAGCTTAAGCGAGCGCTCCTACGAGCAGTACTTC

V: TRBV20-1
J: TRBJ1-1
D: NA
size: NA
CDR3: CSAEGPLRAFF
DNA: TGCAGTGCTGAGGGCCCGCTGAGAGCTTTCTTT

V: TRBV5-1
J: TRBJ1-2
D: TRBD1
size: NA
CDR3: CASSLEQGNYGYTF
DNA: TGCGCCAGCAGCTTGGAACAGGGGAACTATGGCTACACCTTC

V: TRBV7-9
J: TRBJ1-1
D: NA
size: few
CDR3: CASSATGNTEAFF
DNA: TGTGCCAGCAGCGCGACGGGGAACACTGAAGCTTTCTTT

V: TRBV28
J: TRBJ2-4
D: NA
size: NA
CDR3: CASNPMGYKNIQYF
DNA: TGTGCCAGCAACCCTATGGGCTACAAAAACATTCAGTACTTC

V: TRBV4-1
J: TRBJ1-2
D: TRBD1
size: once
CDR3: CASSQGTGGGGYTF
DNA: TGCGCCAGCAGCCAAGGGACAGGGGGCGGTGGCTACACCTTC

V: TRBV2
J: TRBJ1-2
D: NA
size: NA
CDR3: CASSEREGGGRGGYTF
DNA: TGTGCCAGCAGTGAAAGAGAGGGTGGAGGGCGGGGTGGCTACACCTTC

V: TRBV6-1
J: TRBJ1-6
D: TRBD1
size: NA
CDR3: CASNGQGGSPLHF
DNA: TGTGCCAGCAATGGACAGGGCGGTTCACCCCTCCACTTT

V: TRBV30
J: TRBJ1-5
D: TRBD1
size: few
CDR3: CALSRDRVNQPQHF
DNA: TGTGCCTTATCCCGGGACAGGGTGAATCAGCCCCAGCATTTT

V: TRBV5-1
J: TRBJ1-4
D: TRBD1
size: NA
CDR3: CASSLVMVGQGREEKLFF
DNA: TGCGCCAGCAGCTTGGTCATGGTCGGACAGGGAAGGGAAGAAAAACTGTTTTTT

V: TRBV5-4
J: TRBJ1-1
D: TRBD1
size: NA
CDR3: CASSADRGTEAFF
DNA: TGTGCCAGCAGCGCGGACAGGGGCACTGAAGCTTTCTTT

V: TRBV28
J: TRBJ2-2
D: TRBD2
size: NA
CDR3: CASSPPRSGGPPNTGELFF
DNA: TGTGCCAGCAGTCCCCCCAGAAGCGGGGGGCCACCGAACACCGGGGAGCTGTTTTTT

V: TRBV5-8
J: TRBJ1-1
D: NA
size: NA
CDR3: CASSRLGNTEAFF
DNA: TGTGCCAGCAGCCGCCTAGGGAACACTGAAGCTTTCTTT

V: TRBV6-5
J: TRBJ1-2
D: TRBD1
size: NA
CDR3: CASRPYRGQSYGYTF
DNA: TGTGCCAGCAGACCCTACAGGGGGCAGAGCTATGGCTACACCTTC

V: TRBV5-5
J: TRBJ2-3
D: NA
size: few
CDR3: CASSWGGPDTQYF
DNA: TGTGCCAGCAGCTGGGGCGGCCCAGATACGCAGTATTTT

V: TRBV15
J: TRBJ2-2
D: NA
size: NA
CDR3: CATSRAGYTGELFF
DNA: TGTGCCACCAGCCGGGCGGGCTACACCGGGGAGCTGTTTTTT

V: TRBV6-5
J: TRBJ1-6
D: TRBD1
size: few
CDR3: CASSGGGEGSPLHF
DNA: TGTGCCAGCAGCGGAGGGGGCGAGGGTTCACCCCTCCACTTT

V: TRBV11-3
J: TRBJ2-3
D: NA
size: NA
CDR3: CASSFGGFTDTQYF
DNA: TGTGCCAGCAGCTTTGGGGGCTTTACAGATACGCAGTATTTT

V: TRBV6-4
J: TRBJ2-6
D: NA
size: NA
CDR3: CASRNTGSGANVLTF
DNA: TGTGCCAGCAGAAATACAGGGTCTGGGGCCAACGTCCTGACTTTC

V: TRBV9
J: TRBJ2-5
D: TRBD2
size: NA
CDR3: CASSVASGRAVETQYF
DNA: TGTGCCAGCAGCGTAGCCAGCGGGAGGGCCGTAGAGACCCAGTACTTC

V: TRBV29-1
J: TRBJ2-1
D: NA
size: NA
CDR3: CSVEVVRADEQFF
DNA: TGCAGCGTTGAAGTCGTCAGGGCGGATGAGCAGTTCTTC

V: TRBV30
J: TRBJ1-1
D: TRBD1
size: NA
CDR3: CAWKTGRNTEAFF
DNA: TGTGCCTGGAAGACAGGGAGGAACACTGAAGCTTTCTTT

V: TRBV30
J: TRBJ2-1
D: TRBD2
size: few
CDR3: CAWSVGAGEDEQFF
DNA: TGTGCCTGGAGTGTAGGGGCGGGGGAGGATGAGCAGTTCTTC

V: TRBV30
J: TRBJ1-6
D: NA
size: NA
CDR3: CAWSLESPLHF
DNA: TGTGCCTGGAGTTTAGAATCACCCCTCCACTTT

V: TRBV23-1
J: TRBJ1-4
D: NA
size: NA
CDR3: CASSQLGAGEKLFF
DNA: TGCGCCAGCAGTCAATTAGGGGCTGGCGAAAAACTGTTTTTT

V: TRBV6-5
J: TRBJ2-5
D: NA
size: NA
CDR3: CASSYSGAVAETQYF
DNA: TGTGCCAGCAGTTACTCGGGGGCGGTAGCAGAGACCCAGTACTTC

V: TRBV25-1
J: TRBJ2-3
D: TRBD2
size: NA
CDR3: CASSEHVATSGTDTQYF
DNA: TGTGCCAGCAGTGAACACGTCGCGACTAGCGGTACAGATACGCAGTATTTT

V: TRBV2
J: TRBJ2-1
D: TRBD1
size: NA
CDR3: CASSRDRGLSYNEQFF
DNA: TGTGCCAGCAGCCGGGACAGGGGCCTCTCCTACAATGAGCAGTTCTTC

V: TRBV7-2
J: TRBJ2-7
D: TRBD1
size: NA
CDR3: CASTTIDRAYEQYF
DNA: TGTGCCAGCACAACGATCGACAGGGCCTACGAGCAGTACTTC